What follows are 16 T cell receptor beta chains derived from one specimen sequenced in a study of blood T cell repertoires in COVID-19. TCRdb's copy holds only in-frame clones and misses some; the assay was immunoSEQ multiplex PCR. The sample carries 150,000 to 180,000 clones, roughly four fifths recorded once. The sequencing input was peripheral blood. The origin of the receptors is a woman aged 55-70 years with acute or convalescent COVID-19.

The CDR3 here is CASSPTVANYGYTF. The CDR3 coding sequence is TGTGCCAGTAGCCCGACAGTAGCTAACTATGGCTACACCTTC. The chain links TRBV19 to TRBJ1-2, with D maybe TRBD1 (5 bases). Trimming pared 6 bases from V and 0 bases from J, leaving 11 bases between. This CDR3 spans 14 amino acids. Germline V gene lookup returns CDR1 LNHDA and CDR2 SQIVND (reference sequence).

V is TRBV19 and J is TRBJ2-7; tentatively, D is TRBD2 (6 bases). Deletions cut 2 bases from V and 4 bases from J, with 9 bases between. The germline V gene has CDR1 LNHDA and CDR2 SQIVND (reference sequence). This CDR3 is built from 13 residues. CDR3 coding DNA: TGTGCCAGTAGTATATACCGGGGGTACGAGCAGTACTTC. Translating it yields CASSIYRGYEQYF.

V is TRBV28 and J is TRBJ1-5; 8 bases line up with TRBD1. The J segment lost 11 bases and the V segment lost 7 bases, leaving 16 bases of the junction unmatched. This CDR3 is built from 15 residues. Germline loops: CDR1 MDHEN, CDR2 SYDVKM. In DNA form, the CDR3 reads TGTGCCAGCAATGGACAGGGCCTTACAGGAGTGGCCCAGCATTTT. Encoded protein: CASNGQGLTGVAQHF. The whole variable domain, filled in from reference TRBV28 and TRBJ1-5, reads DVKVTQSSRYLVKRTGEKVFLECVQDMDHENMFWYRQDPGLGLRLIYFSYDVKMKEKGDIPEGYSVSREKKERFSLILESASTNQTSMYLCASNGQGLTGVAQHFGDGTRLSIL.

The chain uses TRBV21-1 and TRBJ2-7; the table gives TRBD2 as D, unverified against the DNA. TRBV21-1 is annotated as a pseudogene. CDR3 length: 15 amino acids. In DNA form, the CDR3 reads TGTGCCAGCAGCAAAGCGGTCCAGGGAGGGGGGGAGCAGTACTTC. It yields the protein CASSKAVQGGGEQYF.

The J gene is TRBJ2-2, the V gene TRBV2; 8 bases are a match to TRBD1. The germline CDR1 and CDR2 sequences are SNHLY and FYNNEI. The CDR3 sequence is 16 residues long. Trimming took 0 bases from V and 9 from J; bases not matched to a gene: 9. The CDR3 loop is CASSEAADRARRELFF. DNA for the CDR3: TGTGCCAGCAGTGAAGCGGCGGACAGGGCCCGACGGGAGCTGTTTTTT.

J is TRBJ2-2 and V is TRBV11-2, with 9 bases fitting TRBD2. The trim removed 5 bases at V and 1 base at J, leaving 5 bases unmatched. This CDR3 region has 16 residues. From germline, CDR1 is SGHAT and CDR2 FQNNGV. The CDR3 reads CASSTRLAENTGELFF. In nucleotides, the CDR3 is TGTGCCAGCAGCACCAGACTAGCGGAGAACACCGGGGAGCTGTTTTTT.

This chain connects TRBV4-2 to TRBJ2-1; 12 bases map to TRBD2. The CDR3 is made up of 17 amino acids. With V trimmed by 3 bases and J by 6 bases, 9 bases remained unmatched. Germline CDR1 reads LGHNA; CDR2 reads YNFKEQ. CDR3 sequence reads: CASSQGRTSGAVNEQFF. The CDR3 nucleotides read TGTGCCAGCAGCCAGGGCCGGACTAGCGGGGCCGTCAATGAGCAGTTCTTC.

The rearrangement joins TRBV12-5 to TRBJ1-6; D gene uncertain. The germline CDR1 and CDR2 sequences are LGHNT and FRNRAP. The CDR3 has 16 residues. Trimming left V 0 bases short and J 13 bases short, with 19 bases between. The CDR3 sequence: CASGLVRGTEPQPLHF. The DNA of the CDR3 is TGTGCTAGTGGTTTGGTACGGGGAACAGAGCCGCAGCCCCTCCACTTT. The full variable domain, in which reference TRBV12-5 and TRBJ1-6 provide the parts outside the CDR3, is DARVTQTPRHKVTEMGQEVTMRCQPILGHNTVFWYRQTMMQGLELLAYFRNRAPLDDSGMPKDRFSAEMPDATLATLKIQPSEPRDSAVYFCASGLVRGTEPQPLHFGNGTRLTVT.

The chain carries TRBV5-1 and TRBJ1-2; the match to TRBD1 covers 8 bases. The CDR3 runs to 15 residues. Germline V CDR1 and CDR2: SGHRS, YFSETQ. J lost 5 bases, V lost 4 bases, and 10 bases had no gene match. Here the CDR3 reads CASSNARTGNYGYTF. The CDR3 nucleotides read TGCGCCAGCAGCAATGCCAGGACAGGGAATTATGGCTACACCTTC.

This clone was detected only once. The chain employs TRBV28 and TRBJ2-3; 7 nucleotides match TRBD2. V lost 8 bases to trimming and J lost 4 bases; unmatched junction nucleotides: 3. CDR3 length equals 12 residues. Germline CDR1 and CDR2: MDHEN and SYDVKM. DNA for the CDR3: TGTGCCAGCGGGGGGGTCCCAGATACGCAGTATTTT. Protein product: CASGGVPDTQYF.

This clone was observed a handful of times. This chain links TRBV10-3 with TRBJ2-3; possible D gene TRBD1, 5 bases. The V gene's germline CDR1 is ENHRY and CDR2 SYGVKD. Trimming shortened V by 3 bases and J by 1 base, and 8 bases separated the two germline ends. CDR3 length: 14 amino acids. The CDR3 region is CAISELGGTDTQYF. The CDR3 region has the DNA TGTGCCATCAGTGAATTAGGGGGCACAGATACGCAGTATTTT.

The chain carries TRBV18 and TRBJ1-6; 10 bases are a match to TRBD1. The germline V gene has CDR1 KGHSH and CDR2 LQKENI. This CDR3 spans 14 amino acids. The trim removed 3 bases at V and 8 bases at J, leaving 1 base unmatched. The CDR3 DNA is TGTGCCAGCTCACCCGGGACAGGGGATTCACCCCTCCACTTT. It translates to CASSPGTGDSPLHF.

The V and J genes are TRBV4-2 and TRBJ1-1, with a possible D match to TRBD1 (5 bases). V was trimmed by 6 bases and J by 7 bases, leaving 12 bases between them. Per germline, CDR1 LGHNA and CDR2 YNFKEQ. The CDR3 has 12 amino acids. CDR3 loop: CASRGTAFEAFF. As DNA, the CDR3 is TGTGCCAGCAGGGGGACTGCGTTTGAAGCTTTCTTT.

This chain links TRBV7-9 with TRBJ2-5, with 9 bases fitting TRBD1. The CDR3 has 16 residues. J gave up 4 bases and V 1 base, and 7 bases lay outside the gene matches. Germline V lookup: CDR1 SEHNR, CDR2 FQNEAQ (reference sequence). The CDR3 DNA is TGTGCCAGCAGCTTAGATGGGACAGGGAGGAGAGAGACCCAGTACTTC. It codes for CASSLDGTGRRETQYF.

V gene TRBV19 combines with J gene TRBJ1-5; unclear D gene. Trimming removed 6 bases at V and 0 bases at J, with 12 bases between. This CDR3 spans 15 amino acids. The germline V gene has CDR1 LNHDA and CDR2 SQIVND (reference sequence). CDR3 sequence (DNA): TGTGCCAGTAGCCCCCTTTTTTATAGCAATCAGCCCCAGCATTTT. Its protein product is CASSPLFYSNQPQHF.

This rearrangement joins TRBV12-3 or TRBV12-4 to TRBJ2-7, with D unclear. There are 12 residues in the CDR3. The V end lost 3 bases, the J end lost 5 bases, and 8 bases lay between the germline ends. CDR3 DNA: TGTGCCAGCAGTTTGTGGGCCGACGAGCAGTACTTC. The encoded protein is CASSLWADEQYF.